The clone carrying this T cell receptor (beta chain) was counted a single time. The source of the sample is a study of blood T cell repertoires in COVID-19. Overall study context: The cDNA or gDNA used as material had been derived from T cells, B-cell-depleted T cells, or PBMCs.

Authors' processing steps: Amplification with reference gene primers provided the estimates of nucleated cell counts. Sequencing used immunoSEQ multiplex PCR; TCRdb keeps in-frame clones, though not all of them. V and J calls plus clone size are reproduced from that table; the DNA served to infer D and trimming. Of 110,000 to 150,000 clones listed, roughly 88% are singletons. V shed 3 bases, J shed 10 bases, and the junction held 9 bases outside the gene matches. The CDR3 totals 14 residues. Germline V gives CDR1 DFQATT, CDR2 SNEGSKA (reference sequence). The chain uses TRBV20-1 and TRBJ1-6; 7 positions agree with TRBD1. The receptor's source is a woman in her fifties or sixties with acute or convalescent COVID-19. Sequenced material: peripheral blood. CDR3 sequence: CSASRGPEGSPLHF. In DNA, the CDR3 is TGCAGTGCTAGTAGGGGGCCCGAGGGATCACCCCTCCACTTT.